This T cell receptor (beta chain) was found in a study of radiotherapy plus CTLA-4 blockade in lung cancer. Study results and caveats: Radiotherapy with ipilimumab was followed by blood expansion of tumor-derived clones.

Germline CDR1 is MDHEN and CDR2 is SYDVKM. The CDR3 covers 15 residues. The germline V and J ends were trimmed by 3 bases and 3 bases, with 12 bases remaining between them. By share of the sample, this clone is large. Its antigen is as yet unknown. TCRdb's table, derived via immunoSEQ multiplex PCR, lists solely in-frame clones and lacks some. The sample records about 25,000 clones, 70% to 75% being singletons. The chain is built from TRBV28 and TRBJ1-5, with unresolved D. The clonotype was recovered from a human donor with non-small cell lung cancer whose response to radiotherapy plus ipilimumab could not be evaluated. Specimen: peripheral blood, collected from a patient treated with radiotherapy plus ipilimumab. CDR3 loop: CASSFGQFDNQPQHF. The CDR3 DNA sequence: TGTGCCAGCAGTTTTGGGCAGTTTGACAATCAGCCCCAGCATTTT.